Presented here are 24 T cell receptor beta chains from one specimen sequenced in a study of T cell therapy after organ transplantation. The antigens of these receptors remain unknown. TCRdb keeps only in-frame clones here, not all; method: immunoSEQ multiplex PCR. The sample consists of 44,000 or so clones, 94% of them appearing once. This material consisted of CD8+ T cells from blood, taken before autologous CMV-specific T cell therapy. These receptor sequences come from a human patient who had received a solid organ transplant and had CMV disease.

V is TRBV7-9 and J is TRBJ2-1; D unclear. The CDR3 length is 11 residues. V lost 5 bases and J 9 bases, leaving 8 bases between the germline ends. CDR1 is SEHNR and CDR2 is FQNEAQ in the germline V gene (reference sequence). CDR3 nucleotide sequence: TGTGCCAGCAGCCCCCTTTCTGAGCAGTTCTTC. Translation gives CASSPLSEQFF.

V gene TRBV13 combines with J gene TRBJ1-2; D perhaps matches TRBD1 (5 bases). This CDR3 has 13 residues. CDR1 is PRHDT, CDR2 FYEKMQ, per germline (reference sequence). V was clipped by 10 bases and J by 4 bases, with 16 bases between them. CDR3 amino acids: CATSEEGRYGYTF. The CDR3 DNA is TGTGCCACCTCGGAGGAGGGACGCTATGGCTACACCTTC.

This chain joins TRBV28 and TRBJ1-1; D perhaps matches TRBD1 (5 bases). The CDR3 is 14 amino acids. Germline V lookup: CDR1 MDHEN, CDR2 SYDVKM. Trimming left V 10 bases short and J 0 bases short, with 15 bases between. This chain's CDR3 is CAKSSRGMNTEAFF. DNA of the CDR3: TGTGCCAAGTCATCGAGGGGCATGAACACTGAAGCTTTCTTT.

The rearrangement links TRBV7-9 to TRBJ2-1, with D perhaps assigned TRBD1 or TRBD2 (5 bases each). The germline V and J ends were trimmed by 5 bases and 2 bases, with 22 bases remaining between them. In germline, CDR1 is SEHNR, CDR2 FQNEAQ (reference sequence). This CDR3 is 18 amino acids long. The CDR3 nucleotides are TGTGCCAGCAGCCCCTTAAGGGTATTTGGGGGACCCTACAATGAGCAGTTCTTC. Translation gives CASSPLRVFGGPYNEQFF.

J is TRBJ2-1 and V is TRBV27; maybe TRBD2 (5 bases). V dropped 2 bases and J dropped 0 bases, with 8 bases sitting between them. Germline CDR1 MNHEY, CDR2 SMNVEV (reference sequence). CDR3 length: 15 amino acids. CDR3: CASSLGLNSYNEQFF. The DNA for the CDR3 is TGTGCCAGCAGTTTAGGACTTAACTCCTACAATGAGCAGTTCTTC.

The rearrangement uses TRBV2 and TRBJ1-5; D ambiguous. Trimming stripped 3 bases from V and 4 bases from J, with 19 bases between. CDR3 size: 17 residues. Germline V lookup: CDR1 SNHLY, CDR2 FYNNEI. CDR3 sequence reads: CASSDPTDSPGNQPQHF. The CDR3 region has the DNA TGTGCCAGCAGTGACCCCACCGACTCACCCGGTAATCAGCCCCAGCATTTT.

This chain links TRBV30 with TRBJ1-1, with TRBD1 identical over 7 bases. Trimming at V came to 2 bases and at J to 6 bases, leaving 9 bases not matched to a gene. This CDR3 region has 14 residues. CDR1 GTSNPN and CDR2 SVGIG come from the germline V gene (reference sequence). CDR3 nucleotide sequence: TGTGCCTGGAGTCGTGACCCTCAGGGGGCTGAAGCTTTCTTT. Translation gives CAWSRDPQGAEAFF.

The gene calls are TRBV13 and TRBJ1-3; possible D gene TRBD1, 6 bases. Germline V gene data show CDR1 as PRHDT and CDR2 as FYEKMQ (reference sequence). The CDR3 has 14 amino acids. V lost 5 bases and J 0 bases, leaving 8 bases between the germline ends. CDR3 loop: CASSRDNSGNTIYF. The CDR3 bases are TGTGCCAGCAGCCGGGACAACTCTGGAAACACCATATATTTT.

CDR3 sequence (DNA): TGTGCCAGTAGACCGGCTAGCGGGGACAATGAGCAGTTCTTC. Protein: CASRPASGDNEQFF. V and J are TRBV19 and TRBJ2-1; 9 bases agree with TRBD2. Unmatched junction bases numbered 5, after V lost 6 bases and J lost 5 bases. Per germline, CDR1 LNHDA and CDR2 SQIVND (reference sequence). The CDR3 totals 14 residues.

This clone was detected once. This chain uses TRBV7-9 with TRBJ1-3; the D is unclear. The CDR3 totals 14 residues. V was clipped by 1 base and J by 5 bases, with 9 bases between them. The germline gives CDR1 SEHNR, CDR2 FQNEAQ (reference sequence). The CDR3 spells CASSLVGRRNTIYF. In nucleotides, the CDR3 is TGTGCCAGCAGCTTAGTCGGCAGGAGAAACACCATATATTTT.

The J gene is TRBJ2-2, the V gene TRBV5-6, with unresolved D. The germline CDR1 and CDR2 sequences are SGHDT and YYEEEE. CDR3 size: 15 residues. V was shortened by 2 bases and J by 4 bases, with 12 bases between the two germline ends. For the CDR3, the DNA is TGTGCCAGCAGCTTCAACGGACGGAGCACCGGGGAGCTGTTTTTT. Amino acid sequence: CASSFNGRSTGELFF.

The genes are TRBV11-2 and TRBJ2-2, with no clear D. Germline V gene sequence: CDR1 SGHAT, CDR2 FQNNGV. The CDR3 runs 11 residues. The V and J ends lost 3 bases and 7 bases respectively, with 3 bases between them. The CDR3 spells CASSFFGELFF. DNA for the CDR3: TGTGCCAGCAGCTTTTTCGGGGAGCTGTTTTTT. The full variable domain, its missing parts supplied by reference TRBV11-2 and TRBJ2-2, is EAGVAQSPRYKIIEKRQSVAFWCNPISGHATLYWYQQILGQGPKLLIQFQNNGVVDDSQLPKDRFSAERLKGVDSTLKIQPAKLEDSAVYLCASSFFGELFFGEGSRLTVL.

This clone was seen a single time. This chain uses TRBV4-3 with TRBJ2-7, with D possibly being TRBD1 (7 bases). The CDR3 is 13 amino acids. The V gene's germline CDR1 is LGHNA and CDR2 YSLEER. Trimming removed 2 bases at V and 4 bases at J, with 9 bases between. The CDR3 protein is CASSQSGGYEQYF. The CDR3 nucleotides read TGCGCCAGCAGCCAATCAGGGGGGTACGAGCAGTACTTC.

The chain joins TRBV4-3 to TRBJ1-1; 7 bases fit TRBD1. The CDR3 length is 15 residues. V lost 0 bases and J lost 6; bases outside the gene matches: 7. Germline CDR1 and CDR2: LGHNA and YSLEER. This CDR3 reads CASSQDGDRDPEAFF. CDR3 nucleotide sequence: TGCGCCAGCAGCCAAGATGGAGACAGGGACCCTGAAGCTTTCTTT.

V usage is TRBV10-3 and J usage is TRBJ2-1; perhaps TRBD1 as D (6 bases). Looked up from germline, CDR1 is ENHRY and CDR2 is SYGVKD. V was shortened by 2 bases and J by 2 bases, with 7 bases between the two germline ends. This CDR3 contains 14 residues. The CDR3 region is CAISERGTYNEQFF. In DNA, the CDR3 is TGTGCCATCAGTGAGAGGGGGACCTACAATGAGCAGTTCTTC.

The rearrangement joins TRBV10-3 to TRBJ2-3; TRBD1 might be the D (5 bases). V was shortened by 0 bases and J by 3 bases, with 13 bases between the two germline ends. Germline loops: CDR1 ENHRY, CDR2 SYGVKD. This CDR3 contains 16 residues. The CDR3 DNA is TGTGCCATCAGTGAGTCCCAGGGAAGTTGGACAGATACGCAGTATTTT. Its translation: CAISESQGSWTDTQYF.

V and J are TRBV4-3 and TRBJ1-2; no reliable D call. Trimming took 0 bases from V and 4 from J, leaving 12 bases between them. The CDR3 sequence is 15 residues long. CDR1 and CDR2 (germline): LGHNA, YSLEER. The CDR3, as DNA: TGCGCCAGCAGCCAAGACAAAACGGCGGGCTATGGCTACACCTTC. Protein sequence: CASSQDKTAGYGYTF.

The chain uses TRBV7-9 and TRBJ2-7, with D perhaps matching TRBD2 (5 bases). Germline lookup yields CDR1 SEHNR and CDR2 FQNEAQ (reference sequence). This CDR3 contains 13 residues. The V end was cut by 5 bases, the J end by 5 bases, with 13 bases between. The CDR3 reads CASSLPGSDEQYF. For the CDR3, the DNA is TGTGCCAGCAGCCTACCGGGGAGTGACGAGCAGTACTTC.

V gene TRBV7-9 combines with J gene TRBJ2-3; the D call may be TRBD1 or TRBD2 (5 bases each). Germline CDR1 SEHNR, CDR2 FQNEAQ (reference sequence). The V gene lost 0 bases and the J gene lost 5 bases, with 18 bases spanning the gap. This CDR3 comprises 17 residues. CDR3 amino acids: CASSLAVGASGLDTQYF. The CDR3 DNA sequence: TGTGCCAGCAGCTTAGCCGTAGGGGCATCGGGGTTAGATACGCAGTATTTT.

This chain links TRBV7-6 with TRBJ2-1; 8 bases match TRBD2. Unmatched junction bases numbered 15, after V lost 5 bases and J lost 9 bases. CDR3 length equals 16 residues. Germline V gene data show CDR1 as SGHVS and CDR2 as FNYEAQ. The CDR3 DNA reads TGTGCCAGCAGCCCCCCCGGGACTAGGGCTTGGGTTGAGCAGTTCTTC. Its protein product is CASSPPGTRAWVEQFF.

V and J are TRBV5-6 and TRBJ2-1; TRBD2 matches at 11 bases. Trimming took 3 bases from V and 4 from J; bases not matched to a gene: 6. There are 16 residues in the CDR3. The germline V gene encodes CDR1 SGHDT and CDR2 YYEEEE. The CDR3 spells CASSSELAGEYNEQFF. CDR3 DNA: TGTGCCAGCAGCTCGGAACTAGCGGGGGAGTACAATGAGCAGTTCTTC.

This clone occurred once. The rearrangement joins TRBV6-4 to TRBJ2-3, with D hard to call. The V gene lost 2 bases and the J gene lost 2 bases, with 11 bases spanning the gap. The length of the CDR3 is 15 residues. Germline CDR1 is MRHNA and CDR2 is SNTAGT. The CDR3 region is CASSDGGSTTDTQYF. Written as DNA, the CDR3 is TGTGCCAGCAGTGACGGTGGTAGCACCACAGATACGCAGTATTTT.

This chain joins TRBV6-6 and TRBJ2-1; perhaps TRBD1 as D (5 bases). Deletions cut 2 bases from V and 7 bases from J, with 12 bases between. Germline V CDR1 and CDR2: MNHNY, SVGAGI (reference sequence). The CDR3 length is 14 residues. CDR3 sequence: CASSYGAGHNEQFF. For the CDR3, the DNA is TGTGCCAGCAGTTACGGGGCAGGGCATAATGAGCAGTTCTTC.

The chain links TRBV19 to TRBJ2-7; D not resolved. This CDR3 contains 13 residues. The V end was cut by 5 bases, the J end by 5 bases, with 13 bases between. From germline, CDR1 is LNHDA and CDR2 SQIVND (reference sequence). CDR3 loop: CASSATPPHEQYF. As DNA, the CDR3 is TGTGCCAGTAGTGCGACCCCCCCCCACGAGCAGTACTTC.